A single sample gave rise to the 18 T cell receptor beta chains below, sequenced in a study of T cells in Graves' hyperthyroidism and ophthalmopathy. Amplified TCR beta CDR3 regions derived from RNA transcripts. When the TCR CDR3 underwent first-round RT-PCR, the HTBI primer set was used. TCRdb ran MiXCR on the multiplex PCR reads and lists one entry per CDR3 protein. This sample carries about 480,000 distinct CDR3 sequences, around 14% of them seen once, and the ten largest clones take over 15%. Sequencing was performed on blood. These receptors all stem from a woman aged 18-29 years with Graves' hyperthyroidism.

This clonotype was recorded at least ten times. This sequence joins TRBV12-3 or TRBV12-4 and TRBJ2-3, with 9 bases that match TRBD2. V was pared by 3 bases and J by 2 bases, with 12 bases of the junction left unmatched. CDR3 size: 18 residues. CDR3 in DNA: TGTGCCAGCAGTTTTTTAGCGGGAGAGACGGAGGACACAGATACGCAGTATTTT. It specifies CASSFLAGETEDTDTQYF.

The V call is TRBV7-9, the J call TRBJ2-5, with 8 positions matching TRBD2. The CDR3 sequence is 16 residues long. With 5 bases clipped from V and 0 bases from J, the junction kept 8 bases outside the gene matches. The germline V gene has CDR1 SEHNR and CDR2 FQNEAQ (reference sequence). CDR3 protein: CASSAGLAEYQETQYF. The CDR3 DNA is TGTGCCAGCAGCGCAGGACTAGCTGAGTACCAAGAGACCCAGTACTTC.

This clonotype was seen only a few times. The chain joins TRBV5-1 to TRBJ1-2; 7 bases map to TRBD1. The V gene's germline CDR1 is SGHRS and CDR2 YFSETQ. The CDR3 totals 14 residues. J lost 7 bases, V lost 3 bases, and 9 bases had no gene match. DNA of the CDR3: TGCGCCAGCAGCTCGGATAGTACAGGGGTTGGCTACACCTTC. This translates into CASSSDSTGVGYTF.

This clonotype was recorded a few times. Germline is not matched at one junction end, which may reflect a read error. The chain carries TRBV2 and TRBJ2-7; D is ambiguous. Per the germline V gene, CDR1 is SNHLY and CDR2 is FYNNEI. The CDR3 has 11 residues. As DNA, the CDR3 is TGTGACAGCAGTCAGGCCTACGAGCAGTACTTC. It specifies CDSSQAYEQYF.

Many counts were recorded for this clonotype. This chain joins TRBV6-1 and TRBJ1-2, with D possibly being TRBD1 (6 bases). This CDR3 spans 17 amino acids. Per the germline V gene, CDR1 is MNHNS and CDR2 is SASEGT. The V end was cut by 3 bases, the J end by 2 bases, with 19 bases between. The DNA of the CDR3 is TGTGCCAGCAGTGAGGGAGGCGGGGGGCCCGGCAACTATGGCTACACCTTC. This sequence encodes CASSEGGGGPGNYGYTF.

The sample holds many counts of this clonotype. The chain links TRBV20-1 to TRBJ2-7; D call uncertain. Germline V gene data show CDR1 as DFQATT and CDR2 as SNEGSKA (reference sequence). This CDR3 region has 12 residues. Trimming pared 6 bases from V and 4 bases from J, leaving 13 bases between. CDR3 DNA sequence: TGCAGTGCGTTCTGGGATCGGTACGAGCAGTACTTC. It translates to CSAFWDRYEQYF.

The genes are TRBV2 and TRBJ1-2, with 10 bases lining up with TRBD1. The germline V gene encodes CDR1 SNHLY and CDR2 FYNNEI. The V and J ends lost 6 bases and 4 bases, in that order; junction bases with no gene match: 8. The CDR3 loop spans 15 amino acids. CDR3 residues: CASRSGQGSGYGYTF. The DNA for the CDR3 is TGTGCCAGCAGGTCGGGACAGGGGTCGGGCTATGGCTACACCTTC.

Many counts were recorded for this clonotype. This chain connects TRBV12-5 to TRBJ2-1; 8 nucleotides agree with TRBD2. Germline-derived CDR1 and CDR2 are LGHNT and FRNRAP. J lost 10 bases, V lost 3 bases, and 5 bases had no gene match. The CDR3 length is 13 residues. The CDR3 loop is CASGFGGLAEQFF. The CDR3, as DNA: TGTGCTAGTGGTTTTGGAGGACTAGCCGAGCAGTTCTTC.

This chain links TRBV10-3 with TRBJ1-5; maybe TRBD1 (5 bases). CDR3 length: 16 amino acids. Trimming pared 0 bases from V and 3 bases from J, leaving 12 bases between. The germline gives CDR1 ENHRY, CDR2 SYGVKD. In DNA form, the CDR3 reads TGTGCCATCAGTGAGTCCGGTGGCAGGGTCAATCAGCCCCAGCATTTT. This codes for CAISESGGRVNQPQHF.

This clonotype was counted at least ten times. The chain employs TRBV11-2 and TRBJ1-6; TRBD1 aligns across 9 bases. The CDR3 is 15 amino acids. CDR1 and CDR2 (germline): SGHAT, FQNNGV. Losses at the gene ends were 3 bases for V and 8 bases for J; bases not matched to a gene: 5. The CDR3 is CASSFGTGYDSPLHF. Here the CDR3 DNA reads TGTGCCAGCAGCTTTGGGACAGGGTACGATTCACCCCTCCACTTT.

CDR3 region: CASADRMSTDTQYF. Here the CDR3 DNA reads TGTGCCAGCGCAGACAGGATGAGCACAGATACGCAGTATTTT. The chain combines TRBV12-3 or TRBV12-4 with TRBJ2-3; D perhaps matches TRBD1 (6 bases). The V and J ends lost 8 bases and 0 bases respectively, with 12 bases between them. The CDR3 loop spans 14 amino acids.

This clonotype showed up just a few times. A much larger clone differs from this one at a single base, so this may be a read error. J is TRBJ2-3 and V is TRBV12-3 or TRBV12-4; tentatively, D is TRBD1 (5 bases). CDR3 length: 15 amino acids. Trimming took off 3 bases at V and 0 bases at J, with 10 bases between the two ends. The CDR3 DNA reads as TGTGCCAGCAGTTTTGGCAGGGCTAGCACAGATACGCAGTATTTT. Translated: CASSFGRASTDTQYF.

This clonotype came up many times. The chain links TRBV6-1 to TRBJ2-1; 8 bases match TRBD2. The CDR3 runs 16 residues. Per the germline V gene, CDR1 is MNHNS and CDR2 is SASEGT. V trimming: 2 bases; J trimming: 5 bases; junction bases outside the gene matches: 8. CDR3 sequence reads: CASSEFSGSLDNEQFF. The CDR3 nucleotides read TGTGCCAGCAGTGAATTCAGCGGGAGTTTAGACAATGAGCAGTTCTTC.

DNA of the CDR3: TGTGCCAGCAGCCAAGTAGTCGCCGGGACTAGCGGCTCACCCCTACGCACAGATACGCAGTATTTT. Translated, it gives CASSQVVAGTSGSPLRTDTQYF. This chain joins TRBV3-1 and TRBJ2-3; 11 nucleotides agree with TRBD2. The V gene's germline CDR1 is LGHDT and CDR2 YNNKEL (reference sequence). V trimming: 1 base; J trimming: 1 base; junction bases outside the gene matches: 19. There are 22 residues in the CDR3.

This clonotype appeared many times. In DNA form, the CDR3 reads TGTGCCAGCAGGGACAGGACGAACACCGGGGAGCTGTTTTTT. As protein: CASRDRTNTGELFF. J is TRBJ2-2 and V is TRBV6-1, with 7 bases fitting TRBD1. This CDR3 is 14 amino acids long. The germline V gene encodes CDR1 MNHNS and CDR2 SASEGT. J gave up 0 bases and V 6 bases, and 1 base lay outside the gene matches.

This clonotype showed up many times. The chain's CDR3 is CASSEATTGNYGYTF. The CDR3 bases are TGTGCCAGCAGTGAAGCTACCACAGGGAACTATGGCTACACCTTC. The chain joins TRBV6-1 to TRBJ1-2, with D possibly being TRBD1 (6 bases). V lost 0 bases and J lost 2, with 10 bases in between. The length of the CDR3 is 15 residues. Per germline, CDR1 MNHNS and CDR2 SASEGT.

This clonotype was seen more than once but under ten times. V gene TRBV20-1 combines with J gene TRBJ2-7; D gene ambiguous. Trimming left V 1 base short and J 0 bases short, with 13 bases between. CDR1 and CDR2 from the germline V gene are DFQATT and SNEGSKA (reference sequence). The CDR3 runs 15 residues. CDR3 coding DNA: TGCAGTGCTAGAGGAGGAAGCCTGTTCTCCTACGAGCAGTACTTC. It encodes CSARGGSLFSYEQYF.

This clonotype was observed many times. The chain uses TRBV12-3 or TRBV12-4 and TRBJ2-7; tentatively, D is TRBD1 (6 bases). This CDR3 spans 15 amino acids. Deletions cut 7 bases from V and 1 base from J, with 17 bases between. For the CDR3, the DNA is TGTGCCAGCACCCTTTGGCAGGGGCGATCCTACGAGCAGTACTTC. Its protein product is CASTLWQGRSYEQYF.